This T cell receptor beta chain was sequenced in a study of shared clonotypes between healthy human individuals. The CDR3 extends over 16 amino acids. V shed 7 bases and J shed 4 bases, with 20 bases lying between them. Germline CDR1 is LNHDA and CDR2 is SQIVND (reference sequence). The data were produced by immunoSEQ multiplex PCR, yet TCRdb's version contains in-frame clones alone and is incomplete. The sample yields 300,000 to 400,000 clones, more than 60% seen once. The chain joins TRBV19 to TRBJ1-5; TRBD1 is a possible D gene (5 bases). This sequence was found in a man aged 30 to 39 in good health. Sequenced material: memory CD4+ T cells sorted from blood. Described subset: CD45RA-negative fraction. This chain's CDR3 is CASIITGTATNQPQHF. CDR3 in DNA: TGTGCCAGTATCATTACCGGGACGGCGACGAATCAGCCCCAGCATTTT.